Listed below are T cell receptor beta chains from one sample, sequenced in a study of blood T cell repertoires in COVID-19. The method was immunoSEQ multiplex PCR; TCRdb's version includes in-frame clones alone and lacks a portion of them. The repertoire includes approximately 25,000 clones, under 90% of them detected once, and roughly 43% sits in the top ten. The specimen sequenced was peripheral blood. The receptors here all came from a woman of 80 years or more with acute or convalescent COVID-19. CDR3s include the opening cysteine and the closing phenylalanine or tryptophan. The D gene is left open where the match is weak. Expanded clones get a size class; other rows say once, few or many, or leave the size out.

d_call j_call clone_size v_call cdr3_aa cdr3_nt
. TRBJ1-1 . TRBV5-6 CASSGQYLNTEAFF TGTGCCAGCAGCGGACAGTACCTGAACACTGAAGCTTTCTTT
. TRBJ1-2 few TRBV12-3/TRBV12-4 CASSLGQVSGYTF TGTGCCAGCAGTTTAGGACAGGTCAGTGGCTACACCTTC
. TRBJ2-3 . TRBV10-2 CASSGGDTQYF TGCGCCAGCTCAGGGGGGGATACGCAGTATTTT
. TRBJ2-3 . TRBV6-2/TRBV6-3 CASSLLLADTQYF TGTGCCAGCAGCCTCCTCCTAGCGGATACGCAGTATTTT
. TRBJ2-3 . TRBV11-2 CASSQSGSGDTQYF TGTGCCAGCAGCCAATCGGGGTCGGGAGATACGCAGTATTTT
. TRBJ1-1 . TRBV25-1 CASLRQVGEAFF TGTGCCAGCCTCAGACAGGTAGGCGAAGCTTTCTTT
. TRBJ1-2 . TRBV5-6 CASSLGHWTNYGYTF TGTGCCAGCAGCTTGGGACACTGGACTAACTATGGCTACACCTTC
. TRBJ2-7 . TRBV29-1 CSVEDPVEQYF TGCAGCGTTGAAGACCCCGTTGAGCAGTACTTC
TRBD1 TRBJ2-7 . TRBV3-1/TRBV3-2 CASSQFTGGFSYEQYF TGTGCCAGCAGCCAATTTACAGGGGGCTTCTCCTACGAGCAGTACTTC
. TRBJ1-4 . TRBV21-1 CASSTRQNQDEKLFF TGTGCCAGCAGCACCCGACAAAACCAAGATGAAAAACTGTTTTTT
. TRBJ2-4 . TRBV28 CASSLHTGLAKNIQYF TGTGCCAGCAGTCTCCATACGGGACTAGCCAAAAACATTCAGTACTTC
. TRBJ2-7 . TRBV12-3/TRBV12-4 CASRIGGTYEQYF TGTGCCAGCAGGATCGGGGGAACCTACGAGCAGTACTTC
TRBD1 TRBJ2-2 . TRBV2 CASRRDRTTGELFF TGTGCCAGCAGGAGGGACAGGACAACCGGGGAGCTGTTTTTT
TRBD2 TRBJ2-7 . TRBV23-1 CASRPKTPLAGGSSYEQYF TGCGCCAGCAGACCAAAAACCCCTCTAGCGGGGGGGAGCTCCTACGAGCAGTACTTC
TRBD1 TRBJ2-7 . TRBV11-2 CASSTGTGVYYEQYF TGTGCCAGCAGCACGGGGACAGGGGTTTACTACGAGCAGTACTTC
. TRBJ1-6 . TRBV18 CASSLQTGENSPLHF TGTGCCAGCTCACTTCAGACAGGAGAGAATTCACCCCTCCACTTT
TRBD1 TRBJ1-6 . TRBV10-3 CAISGSGDSSPLHF TGTGCCATCAGTGGATCAGGGGACAGTTCACCCCTCCACTTT
. TRBJ1-4 . TRBV9 CASSVGDMAKLFF TGTGCCAGCAGCGTAGGGGACATGGCAAAACTGTTTTTT
. TRBJ2-7 . TRBV5-4 CASSSQGGTYEQYF TGTGCCAGCAGCTCTCAGGGTGGGACCTACGAGCAGTACTTC
TRBD1 TRBJ1-2 . TRBV7-9 CASSSQGRNYGYTF TGTGCCAGCAGCTCACAGGGGCGGAACTATGGCTACACCTTC
TRBD1 TRBJ1-2 . TRBV15 CATSRDRQIQGQGGYTF TGTGCCACCAGCAGAGATAGGCAAATCCAGGGACAGGGAGGCTACACCTTC
. TRBJ2-1 . TRBV19 CASSPDRSSYNEQFF TGTGCCAGTAGCCCTGACAGGAGCTCCTACAATGAGCAGTTCTTC
TRBD1 TRBJ1-2 . TRBV9 CASSASGQTYGYTF TGTGCCAGCAGCGCCTCGGGACAGACATATGGCTACACCTTC